The 10 T cell receptor beta chains listed next were all sequenced from one sample in a study of OX40 agonist ivuxolimab in advanced cancers. Here immunoSEQ multiplex PCR was the method, and the copy in TCRdb shows in-frame clones only, minus some. The sample lists roughly 80,000 clones, approximately 90% occurring once. The source was CD4+ or CD8+ T cells sorted from blood, collected in a trial of the OX40 agonist ivuxolimab. The receptors here all came from an adult with an advanced solid tumor such as melanoma, head and neck, liver or kidney cancer.

The chain employs TRBV6-6 and TRBJ1-2; maybe TRBD1 (5 bases). Trimming shortened V by 5 bases and J by 2 bases, and 9 bases separated the two germline ends. This CDR3 is 13 amino acids long. The germline CDR1 and CDR2 sequences are MNHNY and SVGAGI (reference sequence). The CDR3 DNA is TGTGCCAGCAGTCTGGACACGAACTATGGCTACACCTTC. Translated: CASSLDTNYGYTF.

The V gene is TRBV10-1, the J gene TRBJ2-1; 9 bases map to TRBD2. Germline V CDR1 and CDR2: WNHNN, SYGVQD (reference sequence). The CDR3 has 14 residues. V shed 3 bases and J 8 bases; nucleotides not matched to a gene: 5. The CDR3 DNA is TGCGCCAGCAGTGAAGGCGGGAGGGCCCATGAGCAGTTCTTC. Its protein is CASSEGGRAHEQFF.

This clone was detected only once. Here the CDR3 reads CASSPEGGAYYEQYF. DNA of the CDR3: TGTGCCAGTAGTCCCGAGGGGGGGGCCTACTACGAGCAGTACTTC. The chain employs TRBV19 and TRBJ2-7; possibly TRBD2 for D (7 bases). The germline V gene encodes CDR1 LNHDA and CDR2 SQIVND (reference sequence). The CDR3 is made up of 15 amino acids. V was shortened by 5 bases and J by 3 bases, with 17 bases between the two germline ends.

The chain carries TRBV11-3 and TRBJ2-5; D perhaps matches TRBD1 (5 bases). The CDR3 runs to 12 residues. The germline V gene has CDR1 SGHNT and CDR2 YENEEA. The ends were cut back, 6 bases at V and 5 bases at J, with 10 bases in the middle. The DNA of the CDR3 is TGTGCCAGCAGAGGAAAGGGGGAGACCCAGTACTTC. It translates to CASRGKGETQYF.

The V gene is TRBV5-1, the J gene TRBJ1-2, with no clear D. The CDR3 extends over 14 amino acids. Trimming shortened V by 1 base and J by 4 bases, and 11 bases separated the two germline ends. CDR1 and CDR2 (germline): SGHRS, YFSETQ. The CDR3 reads CASSLNEKGYGYTF. The CDR3 region has the DNA TGCGCCAGCAGCTTGAACGAGAAGGGCTATGGCTACACCTTC.

The V gene is TRBV5-1, the J gene TRBJ2-3, with D perhaps matching TRBD2 (5 bases). Germline CDR1 SGHRS, CDR2 YFSETQ. V was shortened by 5 bases and J by 5 bases, with 6 bases between the two germline ends. This CDR3 region has 11 residues. The CDR3 here is CASRAGDTQYF. The DNA for the CDR3 is TGCGCCAGCAGGGCGGGAGATACGCAGTATTTT. The full variable domain, rest sourced from reference TRBV5-1 and TRBJ2-3, is KAGVTQTPRYLIKTRGQQVTLSCSPISGHRSVSWYQQTPGQGLQFLFEYFSETQRNKGNFPGRFSGRQFSNSRSEMNVSTLELGDSALYLCASRAGDTQYFGPGTRLTVL.

CDR3 protein: CASSSLRSGYNEQFF. The CDR3 nucleotides read TGTGCCAGCAGTTCATTACGCTCGGGCTACAATGAGCAGTTCTTC. This chain links TRBV27 with TRBJ2-1; D call uncertain. Germline CDR1 and CDR2: MNHEY and SMNVEV (reference sequence). The V gene lost 4 bases and the J gene lost 3 bases, with 13 bases spanning the gap. This CDR3 has 15 amino acids.

This clone appeared a single time. The chain employs TRBV7-2 and TRBJ2-7, with TRBD2 matching over 9 bases. The V segment lost 4 bases and the J segment 4 bases; nucleotides outside the gene matches: 20. Germline loops: CDR1 SGHTA, CDR2 FQGNSA. This CDR3 has 19 amino acids. This CDR3 is CASSSRILSSAGGTYEQYF. For the CDR3, the DNA is TGTGCCAGCAGCTCTAGAATATTGTCTAGCGCGGGAGGGACGTACGAGCAGTACTTC.

The chain links TRBV11-1 to TRBJ2-1, with TRBD1 matching 8 bases. From germline, CDR1 is SGHAT and CDR2 FQDESV (reference sequence). The CDR3 is 16 amino acids. J gave up 7 bases and V 4 bases, and 12 bases lay outside the gene matches. The CDR3 reads CASSSFQGALPNEQFF. Here the CDR3 DNA reads TGTGCCAGCAGCTCCTTCCAGGGGGCGCTTCCTAATGAGCAGTTCTTC.

This clone was detected only once. V usage is TRBV11-3 and J usage is TRBJ1-1; D is ambiguous. CDR3 length equals 15 residues. Germline-derived CDR1 and CDR2 are SGHNT and YENEEA. Trimming removed 1 base at V and 1 base at J, with 10 bases between. Here the CDR3 reads CASSLVTLGNTEAFF. CDR3 coding DNA: TGTGCCAGCAGCTTAGTTACACTGGGGAACACTGAAGCTTTCTTT.